The 5 T cell receptor beta chains given below trace back to one sample, sequenced in a study of blood T cell repertoires in COVID-19. Using immunoSEQ multiplex PCR, the repertoire was profiled, and TCRdb retains in-frame clones only, with some absent. Of 200,000 or so clones listed, more than 80% are singletons. Sequencing was performed on peripheral blood. Receptors were obtained from a woman older than 75 with COVID-19, enrolled during active disease.

The V call is TRBV28, the J call TRBJ1-4; D remains ambiguous. Trimming stripped 2 bases from V and 3 bases from J, with 10 bases between. Germline CDR1 MDHEN, CDR2 SYDVKM. The CDR3 loop spans 15 amino acids. The CDR3 DNA reads as TGTGCCAGCAGTTTAGTCCAGGCACCTAATGAAAAACTGTTTTTT. This codes for CASSLVQAPNEKLFF.

The chain links TRBV10-3 to TRBJ2-7, with 8 nucleotides matching TRBD2. Per germline, CDR1 ENHRY and CDR2 SYGVKD. This CDR3 is 16 amino acids long. V shed 3 bases, J shed 4 bases, and the junction held 11 bases outside the gene matches. In nucleotides, the CDR3 is TGTGCCATCAGTGAATCGTTTGCGGGGGGCAGTTACGAGCAGTACTTC. Translating it yields CAISESFAGGSYEQYF.

The chain uses TRBV5-1 and TRBJ2-1, with TRBD2 matching over 7 bases. Germline-derived CDR1 and CDR2 are SGHRS and YFSETQ. Unmatched junction bases numbered 10, after V lost 4 bases and J lost 6 bases. This CDR3 region has 15 residues. CDR3 sequence (DNA): TGCGCCAGCAGCCTCTACACCGGCGGGGGCAATGAGCAGTTCTTC. Protein: CASSLYTGGGNEQFF.

This clone was seen just once. The sample carries other DNA sequences with the same CDR3. V and J are TRBV3-1 (or the pseudogene TRBV3-2) and TRBJ2-2; 10 nucleotides align to TRBD2. The CDR3 consists of 18 residues. V shed 1 base, J shed 7 bases, and the junction held 12 bases outside the gene matches. Germline V gene lookup returns CDR1 LGHDT and CDR2 YNNKEL (reference sequence). CDR3 residues: CASSQAVLAGGPGGELFF. The CDR3 DNA is TGTGCCAGCAGCCAAGCGGTTTTAGCGGGGGGTCCGGGCGGGGAGCTGTTTTTT.

The chain joins TRBV7-2 to TRBJ2-1, with D tentatively TRBD1 (5 bases). The germline CDR1 and CDR2 sequences are SGHTA and FQGNSA. The CDR3 is made up of 15 amino acids. V was clipped by 5 bases and J by 0 bases, with 11 bases between them. The CDR3 region is CASSKTDYSYNEQFF. DNA for the CDR3: TGTGCCAGCAGCAAGACAGATTACTCCTACAATGAGCAGTTCTTC.